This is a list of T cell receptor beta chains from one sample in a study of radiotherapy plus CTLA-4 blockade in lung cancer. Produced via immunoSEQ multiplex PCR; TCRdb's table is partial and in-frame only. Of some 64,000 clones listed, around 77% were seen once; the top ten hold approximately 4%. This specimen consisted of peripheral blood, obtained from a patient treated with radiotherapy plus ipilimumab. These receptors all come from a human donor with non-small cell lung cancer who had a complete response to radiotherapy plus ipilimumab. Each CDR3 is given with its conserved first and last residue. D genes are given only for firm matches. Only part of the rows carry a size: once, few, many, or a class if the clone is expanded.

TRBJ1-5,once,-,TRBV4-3,CASSQDKGIDNQPQHF,TGCGCCAGCAGCCAAGATAAAGGGATTGACAATCAGCCCCAGCATTTT
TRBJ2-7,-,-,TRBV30,CAWKWGALPGEQYF,TGTGCCTGGAAGTGGGGTGCCCTCCCGGGCGAGCAGTACTTC
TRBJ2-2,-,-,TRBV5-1,CASSKTAGQLTGELFF,TGCGCCAGCAGCAAGACCGCGGGACAGCTCACCGGGGAGCTGTTTTTT
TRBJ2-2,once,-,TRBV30,CACRDKGVGTGELFF,TGTGCCTGCCGCGATAAGGGGGTGGGCACCGGGGAGCTGTTTTTT
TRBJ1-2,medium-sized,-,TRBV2,CASTLEGYGYTF,TGTGCCAGCACCCTCGAGGGGTATGGCTACACCTTC
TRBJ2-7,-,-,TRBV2,CASSRDAVYEQYF,TGTGCCAGCAGTAGGGACGCCGTCTACGAGCAGTACTTC
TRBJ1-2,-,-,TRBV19,CASSIGREYGYTF,TGTGCCAGTAGTATAGGACGCGAGTATGGCTACACCTTC
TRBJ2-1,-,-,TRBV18,CASSPPSRSYNEQFF,TGTGCCAGCTCACCACCATCCAGGAGCTACAATGAGCAGTTCTTC
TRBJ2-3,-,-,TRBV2,CASSRVVSTDTQYF,TGTGCCAGCAGTCGGGTTGTCAGCACAGATACGCAGTATTTT
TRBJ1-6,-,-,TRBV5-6,CASSPRRGGDNSPLHF,TGTGCCAGCAGCCCCCGAAGGGGGGGAGATAATTCACCCCTCCACTTT
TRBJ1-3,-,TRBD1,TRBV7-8,CASSFVDRGPFSGNTIYF,TGTGCCAGCAGCTTTGTGGACAGGGGACCCTTCTCTGGAAACACCATATATTTT
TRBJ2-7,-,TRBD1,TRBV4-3,CASSQAIIGQGFHEQYF,TGCGCCAGCAGCCAAGCCATTATAGGACAGGGTTTTCACGAGCAGTACTTC
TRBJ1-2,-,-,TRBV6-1,CASSENQAGGYTF,TGTGCCAGCAGTGAAAACCAAGCGGGTGGCTACACCTTC
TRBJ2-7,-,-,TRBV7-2,CASSFGRYEQYF,TGTGCCAGCAGCTTCGGGCGATACGAGCAGTACTTC
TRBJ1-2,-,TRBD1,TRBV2,CASRGTGNSNYGYTF,TGTGCCAGCAGAGGGACAGGGAACTCTAACTATGGCTACACCTTC
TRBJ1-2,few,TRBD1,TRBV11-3,CASSFRYAGGQTNYGYTF,TGTGCCAGCAGCTTTAGATACGCCGGGGGACAGACTAACTATGGCTACACCTTC
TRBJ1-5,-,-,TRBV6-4,CASSDSRSHQPQHF,TGTGCCAGCAGTGACAGTCGATCCCATCAGCCCCAGCATTTT
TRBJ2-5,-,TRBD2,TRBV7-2,CASSKGLAGGGETQYF,TGTGCCAGCAGTAAAGGACTAGCGGGAGGAGGGGAGACCCAGTACTTC
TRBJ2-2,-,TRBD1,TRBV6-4,CASSDSGGQGQAGELFF,TGTGCCAGCAGTGACTCGGGAGGACAGGGTCAGGCCGGGGAGCTGTTTTTT
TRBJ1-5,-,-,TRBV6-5,CASSQDYSEPQHF,TGTGCCAGCAGTCAGGACTATTCGGAGCCCCAGCATTTT
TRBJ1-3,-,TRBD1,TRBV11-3,CASSDRGRISGNTIYF,TGTGCCAGCAGCGACAGGGGGCGAATCTCTGGAAACACCATATATTTT
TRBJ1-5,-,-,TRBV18,CASSPLGSNQPQHF,TGTGCCAGCTCACCTCTTGGGTCCAATCAGCCCCAGCATTTT